This TCR beta chain was sequenced during a study of blood T cells in healthy people across ages. Overall study results and limits: PBMCs were not sorted, which prevented a conclusive comparison of naive versus antigen-experienced cells.

A few counts support this clonotype. Its specificity is not known. PCR was performed a second time for about 7 to 12 cycles using a sample-barcoded 5' primer and a J-beta primer mix. A tag from a template-switch adaptor with 12 random nucleotides marked each cDNA molecule. TCRdb reprocessed the 5' RACE reads via MiXCR and lists one record per CDR3 protein. The sample contains about 620,000 distinct CDR3 sequences, over 20% of which appear only once. CDR3 length: 13 residues. From germline, CDR1 is MDHEN and CDR2 SYDVKM. Deletions cut 5 bases from V and 12 bases from J, with 20 bases between. The chain is built from TRBV28 and TRBJ2-7, with a possible D match to TRBD1 (6 bases). This clonotype originated in a man aged 65-85 years in good health. The sample comprised blood. In DNA form, the CDR3 reads TGTGCCAGCAGTACCGAAGGACAGAGATATCGGTACTTC. It specifies CASSTEGQRYRYF.